The 8 T cell receptor beta chains reported below all come from one sample, sequenced in a study of post-analysis software for immune sequencing data. Study results and caveats: Controls showed lower frequencies than patients for several TRBV segments, and TRBV5-6, TRBV5-1 and TRBV20-1 were among these.

Their antigens remain unidentified. The TCR beta cDNA libraries carried unique molecular identifiers. TCRdb redid the calling of the PCR reads with MiXCR, one entry per CDR3 protein. Of about 820,000 distinct CDR3 sequences in the sample, approximately 50% were seen once. Sample: blood. These TCRs come from a girl aged 10-17 years with multiple sclerosis.

In this sample, this clonotype turned up a few times. One end of the junction fails to match germline, which may point to a read error. This chain connects TRBV29-1 to TRBJ2-5; D possibly corresponds to TRBD1 (6 bases). The V gene's germline CDR1 is SQVTM and CDR2 ANQGSEA. The CDR3 is 11 amino acids. The CDR3, as DNA: TGCAGTGTTGACAGGCAAGAGACCCAGTACTTC. Translating it yields CSVDRQETQYF.

This clonotype came up a few times. J is TRBJ1-1 and V is TRBV6-2 or TRBV6-3; D remains unclear. The CDR3 spans 14 residues. The V and J ends lost 6 bases and 1 base respectively, with 12 bases between them. Germline CDR1 is MNHEY and CDR2 is SVGEGT. CDR3 DNA: TGTGCCAGCAGCTACCTACAACCGAACACTGAAGCTTTCTTT. Its protein is CASSYLQPNTEAFF.

In nucleotides, the CDR3 is TGCAGCGTCGAAATAGGCCGCTATGGCTACACCTTC. It is translated as CSVEIGRYGYTF. The rearrangement links TRBV29-1 to TRBJ1-2; D uncertain. The CDR3 is 12 residues long. Trimming pared 6 bases from V and 4 bases from J, leaving 12 bases between. Germline V gene sequence: CDR1 SQVTM, CDR2 ANQGSEA.

CDR3 nucleotides: TGTGCCAGCAGTTACTCGACGACAGGGGAAGCTTCGGGTGTGCAGTACTTC. Translating gives CASSYSTTGEASGVQYF. The V call is TRBV6-5, the J call TRBJ2-7; 8 nucleotides match TRBD1. CDR1 is MNHEY, CDR2 SVGAGI, per germline. With 0 bases clipped from V and 9 bases from J, the junction kept 16 bases outside the gene matches. CDR3 length: 17 residues.

The sample holds one count of this clonotype. CDR3 amino acids: CSVFVRRGDGYTF. The CDR3 DNA is TGCAGCGTATTCGTGAGAAGGGGTGATGGCTACACCTTC. The chain carries TRBV29-1 and TRBJ1-2, with a tentative D call TRBD1 (5 bases). Trimming removed 6 bases at V and 6 bases at J, with 17 bases between. The CDR3 contains 13 residues. Germline loops: CDR1 SQVTM, CDR2 ANQGSEA.

This clonotype came up once. This chain uses TRBV29-1 with TRBJ2-1, with TRBD2 matching over 16 bases. V lost 3 bases, J lost 2 bases, and 4 bases stayed unmatched. Germline lookup yields CDR1 SQVTM and CDR2 ANQGSEA. This CDR3 is 17 amino acids long. The CDR3 sequence: CSVDAGTSGRAYNEQFF. In DNA form, the CDR3 reads TGCAGCGTTGACGCCGGGACTAGCGGGAGGGCCTACAATGAGCAGTTCTTC.

The rearrangement uses TRBV5-1 and TRBJ2-4, with D possibly matching TRBD1 (6 bases). The CDR3 extends over 16 amino acids. CDR1 and CDR2 (germline): SGHRS, YFSETQ. Trimming took off 2 bases at V and 0 bases at J, with 12 bases between the two ends. CDR3 protein: CASSFDRPLAKNIQYF. In DNA form, the CDR3 reads TGCGCCAGCAGCTTCGACAGGCCACTAGCCAAAAACATTCAGTACTTC.

The CDR3 spells CASSLDRGSTEAFF. The DNA of the CDR3 is TGTGCCAGCTCCCTCGACAGGGGTAGCACTGAAGCTTTCTTT. The rearrangement links TRBV18 to TRBJ1-1, with 8 bases identical to TRBD1. Germline V gives CDR1 KGHSH, CDR2 LQKENI. Trimming at V came to 6 bases and at J to 4 bases, leaving 7 bases not matched to a gene. CDR3 size: 14 residues.